These 2 T cell receptor beta chains share one sample of origin, sequenced in a study of early T cells in non-severe SARS-CoV-2 infection. TCRdb ran MiXCR on the 5' RACE reads and lists one entry per CDR3 protein. This sample has tens of thousands of distinct CDR3 sequences; approximately 6.2% occur once, and the top ten carry roughly 8.2%. This specimen was whole blood, taken at baseline. The receptors were sampled from an adult who was a healthcare worker with PCR-confirmed SARS-CoV-2 infection or an uninfected control (not recorded which).

This clonotype was detected a few times. The CDR3 is CASSPVGAGNQPQHF. The CDR3 coding sequence is TGTGCCAGCTCACCAGTGGGCGCGGGCAATCAGCCCCAGCATTTT. The chain combines TRBV18 with TRBJ1-5; no reliable D call. This CDR3 region has 15 residues. V was trimmed by 2 bases and J by 2 bases, leaving 10 bases between them. From germline, CDR1 is KGHSH and CDR2 LQKENI. The full variable domain, in which reference TRBV18 and TRBJ1-5 provide the parts outside the CDR3, is NAGVMQNPRHLVRRRGQEARLRCSPMKGHSHVYWYRQLPEEGLKFMVYLQKENIIDESGMPKERFSAEFPKEGPSILRIQQVVRGDSAAYFCASSPVGAGNQPQHFGDGTRLSIL.

This clonotype was recorded a few times. V usage is TRBV28 and J usage is TRBJ1-1, with 9 bases lining up with TRBD1. The germline V gene encodes CDR1 MDHEN and CDR2 SYDVKM. The junction had 3 bases not matched to a gene; V was cut back by 3 bases and J by 7 bases. CDR3 length equals 13 residues. CDR3 nucleotides: TGTGCCAGCAGTTTTAGGACAGGGGATGAAGCTTTCTTT. This gives the protein CASSFRTGDEAFF.